Below are 30 T cell receptor beta chains sequenced from a single sample in a study of cytomegalovirus exposure and HLA in healthy donors. The PCR ran on 60 Vbeta and 13 Jbeta primers. TCRdb's table, derived via immunoSEQ multiplex PCR, lists solely in-frame clones and lacks some. The sample consists of a few hundred thousand clones, around 80% of them appearing once. The sequenced material came from PBMCs. All receptors come from a girl under 10 years old in good health and CMV-seronegative.

In its sample, this clone was seen once. The chain joins TRBV5-4 to TRBJ2-3; no clear D. Germline CDR1 is SGHNT and CDR2 is YYREEE (reference sequence). There are 14 residues in the CDR3. V lost 2 bases to trimming and J lost 5 bases, with 12 bases between them. The DNA of the CDR3 is TGTGCCAGCAGCTTATTGAGGTCACAAGATACGCAGTATTTT. This encodes CASSLLRSQDTQYF. The full variable domain, in which reference TRBV5-4 and TRBJ2-3 provide the parts outside the CDR3, is ETGVTQSPTHLIKTRGQQVTLRCSSQSGHNTVSWYQQALGQGPQFIFQYYREEENGRGNFPPRFSGLQFPNYSSELNVNALELDDSALYLCASSLLRSQDTQYFGPGTRLTVL.

This chain joins TRBV9 and TRBJ1-2; TRBD1 aligns across 7 bases. CDR1 and CDR2 from the germline V gene are SGDLS and YYNGEE. Losses at the gene ends were 2 bases for V and 5 bases for J; bases not matched to a gene: 3. The CDR3 covers 13 residues. CDR3 in amino acids: CASSVSGGYGYTF. For the CDR3, the DNA is TGTGCCAGCAGCGTGTCAGGGGGATATGGCTACACCTTC.

This chain connects TRBV5-1 to TRBJ2-7; 10 nucleotides align to TRBD1. The ends lost 4 bases at V and 3 bases at J; junction bases unmatched: 7. Germline V gene data show CDR1 as SGHRS and CDR2 as YFSETQ. This CDR3 comprises 15 residues. The CDR3 DNA reads as TGCGCCAGCAGCCCTACCGGGACAGGGGACTACGAGCAGTACTTC. Amino acids: CASSPTGTGDYEQYF.

The chain employs TRBV30 and TRBJ1-2, with TRBD1 matching over 7 bases. The CDR3 is 13 amino acids. V lost 5 bases and J lost 4; bases outside the gene matches: 7. CDR1 is GTSNPN and CDR2 is SVGIG in the germline V gene (reference sequence). CDR3 nucleotides: TGTGCCTGGCAGCCTACAGGGGCCTATGGCTACACCTTC. Protein: CAWQPTGAYGYTF.

The chain joins TRBV5-1 to TRBJ2-2, with 7 bases matching TRBD1. V shed 0 bases, J shed 5 bases, and the junction held 4 bases outside the gene matches. Germline-derived CDR1 and CDR2 are SGHRS and YFSETQ. The CDR3 consists of 15 residues. CDR3 in amino acids: CASSLGRGLTGELFF. CDR3 coding DNA: TGCGCCAGCAGCTTGGGTAGGGGGCTGACCGGGGAGCTGTTTTTT.

The chain combines TRBV4-2 with TRBJ2-2; 7 bases line up with TRBD2. This CDR3 is built from 15 residues. Germline V gene data show CDR1 as LGHNA and CDR2 as YNFKEQ. V trimming: 0 bases; J trimming: 4 bases; junction bases outside the gene matches: 2. CDR3 coding DNA: TGTGCCAGCAGCCAAGAAAAGCGGGGCACCGGGGAGCTGTTTTTT. This gives the protein CASSQEKRGTGELFF.

The chain recombines TRBV2 with TRBJ1-2; the D gene is possibly TRBD1 (5 bases). Germline V gene data show CDR1 as SNHLY and CDR2 as FYNNEI. This CDR3 is built from 12 residues. Trimming left V 7 bases short and J 8 bases short, with 14 bases between. CDR3 protein: CASTPGKAGYTF. The CDR3 nucleotides are TGTGCCAGCACCCCAGGGAAGGCCGGCTACACCTTC.

This clone was counted a few times. This chain connects TRBV19 to TRBJ1-5; tentatively, D is TRBD1 (5 bases). Per the germline V gene, CDR1 is LNHDA and CDR2 is SQIVND (reference sequence). CDR3 length: 14 residues. Trimming removed 6 bases at V and 2 bases at J, with 11 bases between. The CDR3, as DNA: TGTGCCAGTAGGGGGCCTCACCGCAATCAGCCCCAGCATTTT. Residues: CASRGPHRNQPQHF.

This clone showed up just once. This chain links TRBV5-1 with TRBJ2-2; 11 nucleotides agree with TRBD2. J lost 5 bases, V lost 0 bases, and 6 bases had no gene match. CDR3 size: 17 residues. CDR1 is SGHRS, CDR2 YFSETQ, per germline. In DNA, the CDR3 is TGCGCCAGCAGCTTGGCCCCTAGCGGGGGGAATACCGGGGAGCTGTTTTTT. This gives the protein CASSLAPSGGNTGELFF. Full variable domain (rest looked up from reference TRBV5-1 and TRBJ2-2): KAGVTQTPRYLIKTRGQQVTLSCSPISGHRSVSWYQQTPGQGLQFLFEYFSETQRNKGNFPGRFSGRQFSNSRSEMNVSTLELGDSALYLCASSLAPSGGNTGELFFGEGSRLTVL.

The chain employs TRBV9 and TRBJ2-2; tentatively, D is TRBD2 (7 bases). The V and J ends lost 5 bases and 4 bases respectively, with 12 bases between them. The length of the CDR3 is 14 residues. Germline V gene data show CDR1 as SGDLS and CDR2 as YYNGEE. The CDR3 coding sequence is TGTGCCAGCAGTGGGGGGGCGTTCACCGGGGAGCTGTTTTTT. This translates into CASSGGAFTGELFF.

This clone was observed once. The rearrangement links TRBV15 to TRBJ1-3; maybe TRBD1 (5 bases). The V end was cut by 2 bases, the J end by 4 bases, with 18 bases between. The CDR3 runs 17 residues. Germline CDR1 reads LNHNV; CDR2 reads YYDKDF (reference sequence). The CDR3 DNA follows: TGTGCCACCAGCAGACAAAGCCTCAGGGCGAGCGGAAACACCATATATTTT. The encoded protein is CATSRQSLRASGNTIYF.

The chain is built from TRBV7-2 and TRBJ2-1; 12 nucleotides align to TRBD2. The J segment lost 9 bases and the V segment lost 5 bases, leaving 8 bases of the junction unmatched. CDR1 SGHTA and CDR2 FQGNSA come from the germline V gene. CDR3 length: 15 amino acids. In DNA form, the CDR3 reads TGTGCCAGCAGCCCATCTAGCGGGAGGGCCGGTGAGCAGTTCTTC. The encoded protein is CASSPSSGRAGEQFF.

The chain is built from TRBV6-5 and TRBJ2-7; 9 positions agree with TRBD1. V lost 5 bases to trimming and J lost 5 bases; unmatched junction nucleotides: 10. The germline CDR1 and CDR2 sequences are MNHEY and SVGAGI. CDR3 length equals 15 residues. CDR3 nucleotides: TGTGCCAGCAGTCTTCAGGGACAGGGCTTTGACGAGCAGTACTTC. Protein product: CASSLQGQGFDEQYF.

The rearrangement joins TRBV2 to TRBJ1-5, with 10 positions matching TRBD1. The length of the CDR3 is 15 residues. CDR1 and CDR2 (germline): SNHLY, FYNNEI. The ends lost 8 bases at V and 4 bases at J; junction bases unmatched: 8. CDR3 nucleotides: TGTGCCAGCGGACGGGACAGGGGCCCTAATCAGCCCCAGCATTTT. Protein: CASGRDRGPNQPQHF.

The chain combines TRBV27 with TRBJ1-2; TRBD1 might be the D (6 bases). This CDR3 is 14 amino acids long. Germline values: CDR1 MNHEY, CDR2 SMNVEV (reference sequence). V shed 7 bases and J shed 4 bases, with 16 bases lying between them. CDR3 sequence: CASTERGGVYGYTF. CDR3 in DNA: TGTGCCAGCACCGAAAGAGGGGGGGTCTATGGCTACACCTTC.

The genes are TRBV10-2 and TRBJ2-1; D possibly corresponds to TRBD1 (6 bases). In germline, CDR1 is WSHSY, CDR2 SAAADI. Trimming took 6 bases from V and 13 from J, leaving 19 bases between them. This CDR3 has 13 residues. The CDR3: CASSATVGARQFF. The CDR3 nucleotides are TGCGCCAGCAGCGCCACCGTGGGGGCACGACAGTTCTTC.

The chain joins TRBV30 to TRBJ1-1; possible D gene TRBD1, 6 bases. Germline values: CDR1 GTSNPN, CDR2 SVGIG (reference sequence). The CDR3 covers 18 residues. V shed 4 bases and J shed 0 bases, with 24 bases lying between them. CDR3 coding DNA: TGTGCCTGGACCTCAGGGACACGCTACATGGGGTTGAACACTGAAGCTTTCTTT. As protein: CAWTSGTRYMGLNTEAFF.

The chain is built from TRBV11-2 and TRBJ1-5; 7 nucleotides agree with TRBD1. V was clipped by 9 bases and J by 7 bases; unmatched bases: 15. CDR1 is SGHAT and CDR2 is FQNNGV in the germline V gene. This CDR3 is 15 amino acids long. The CDR3 sequence is CASCPASTGLQPQHF. The CDR3 nucleotides are TGTGCCAGTTGCCCCGCCTCGACAGGGCTACAGCCCCAGCATTTT.

The genes are TRBV12-5 and TRBJ2-5; 9 bases agree with TRBD1. This CDR3 comprises 22 residues. CDR1 and CDR2 (germline): LGHNT, FRNRAP. V dropped 1 base and J dropped 7; count of bases not matched to a gene: 28. The CDR3 reads CASGLGSPRDRAWGRDRGTQYF. The CDR3 coding sequence is TGTGCTAGTGGTTTGGGTTCTCCGCGGGACAGGGCTTGGGGGAGGGACCGGGGGACCCAGTACTTC.

The chain recombines TRBV7-3 with TRBJ2-2; maybe TRBD2 (5 bases). The ends were cut back, 1 base at V and 0 bases at J, with 9 bases in the middle. Germline lookup yields CDR1 SGHTA and CDR2 FQGTGA. This CDR3 comprises 16 residues. For the CDR3, the DNA is TGTGCCAGCAGCTTAAATCTCGGGGCGAACACCGGGGAGCTGTTTTTT. This sequence encodes CASSLNLGANTGELFF. Drawing the rest from reference TRBV7-3 and TRBJ2-2, the complete variable domain is GAGVSQTPSNKVTEKGKYVELRCDPISGHTALYWYRQSLGQGPEFLIYFQGTGAADDSGLPNDRFFAVRPEGSVSTLKIQRTERGDSAVYLCASSLNLGANTGELFFGEGSRLTVL.

CDR3 in amino acids: CAWSVTWSQETQYF. DNA of the CDR3: TGTGCCTGGAGTGTAACTTGGTCTCAAGAGACCCAGTACTTC. The J gene is TRBJ2-5, the V gene TRBV30; D is unclear. The germline V gene encodes CDR1 GTSNPN and CDR2 SVGIG (reference sequence). Trimming removed 0 bases from V and 2 bases from J, with 10 bases in between. The CDR3 spans 14 residues.

The sample holds one count of this clone. The CDR3 nucleotides read TGTGCCAGCAGCTTACCGAGGACTGTCCATCAAGAGACCCAGTACTTC. Amino acid sequence: CASSLPRTVHQETQYF. J is TRBJ2-5 and V is TRBV7-9; TRBD2 might be the D (5 bases). Trimming cost V 2 bases and J 2 bases, with 15 bases left between them. Germline loops: CDR1 SEHNR, CDR2 FQNEAQ (reference sequence). The CDR3 is 16 residues long.

This chain joins TRBV19 and TRBJ2-2, with D perhaps matching TRBD2 (5 bases). Germline-derived CDR1 and CDR2 are LNHDA and SQIVND (reference sequence). Trimming cost V 7 bases and J 4 bases, with 13 bases left between them. CDR3 size: 14 residues. The CDR3: CASMMKRTTGELFF. DNA for the CDR3: TGTGCCAGTATGATGAAGCGGACCACCGGGGAGCTGTTTTTT. The full variable domain, its missing parts supplied by reference TRBV19 and TRBJ2-2, is DGGITQSPKYLFRKEGQNVTLSCEQNLNHDAMYWYRQDPGQGLRLIYYSQIVNDFQKGDIAEGYSVSREKKESFPLTVTSAQKNPTAFYLCASMMKRTTGELFFGEGSRLTVL.

The chain has TRBV7-9 and TRBJ2-7, with D perhaps matching TRBD2 (5 bases). The germline V gene encodes CDR1 SEHNR and CDR2 FQNEAQ (reference sequence). Trimming pared 5 bases from V and 4 bases from J, leaving 9 bases between. The CDR3 length is 12 residues. The CDR3 protein is CASSAEAYEQYF. The DNA of the CDR3 is TGTGCCAGCAGCGCGGAGGCTTACGAGCAGTACTTC.

The rearrangement uses TRBV5-6 and TRBJ1-1, with D unclear. Germline V CDR1 and CDR2: SGHDT, YYEEEE. This CDR3 is 11 amino acids long. With 3 bases removed from V and 6 bases from J, the gap between germline ends came to 6 bases. The CDR3 reads CASSSRSEAFF. The CDR3 DNA follows: TGTGCCAGCAGCTCGAGGTCTGAAGCTTTCTTT.

This rearrangement joins TRBV5-1 to TRBJ2-5; the D gene is possibly TRBD1 (5 bases). Germline CDR1 SGHRS, CDR2 YFSETQ. The CDR3 runs to 14 residues. V lost 2 bases and J 0 bases, leaving 8 bases between the germline ends. Written as DNA, the CDR3 is TGCGCCAGCAGCTTACAGGTCAACCAAGAGACCCAGTACTTC. Encoded protein: CASSLQVNQETQYF.

V gene TRBV6-5 combines with J gene TRBJ2-7; no reliable D call. Germline assignment: CDR1 MNHEY and CDR2 SVGAGI. CDR3 length: 13 amino acids. Trimming pared 2 bases from V and 3 bases from J, leaving 8 bases between. The CDR3 bases are TGTGCCAGCAGTTACAGCTGGTACTACGAGCAGTACTTC. This translates into CASSYSWYYEQYF.

The chain couples TRBV12-5 to TRBJ1-1, with D unclear. This CDR3 is built from 16 residues. The V and J ends lost 5 bases and 0 bases respectively, with 16 bases between them. Germline-derived CDR1 and CDR2 are LGHNT and FRNRAP. CDR3 in DNA: TGTGCTAGTGGTGAACCACCGAACACTATGAACACTGAAGCTTTCTTT. This translates into CASGEPPNTMNTEAFF.

CDR3 in amino acids: CASSLSRVGTEAFF. As DNA, the CDR3 is TGTGCCAGCAGTTTATCCCGGGTAGGCACTGAAGCTTTCTTT. This chain uses TRBV27 with TRBJ1-1; D remains ambiguous. Germline V CDR1 and CDR2: MNHEY, SMNVEV (reference sequence). This CDR3 comprises 14 residues. The V end was cut by 0 bases, the J end by 4 bases, with 9 bases between.

This chain links TRBV29-1 with TRBJ2-7; D remains unclear. The CDR3 has 14 amino acids. The germline gives CDR1 SQVTM, CDR2 ANQGSEA. V was trimmed by 0 bases and J by 2 bases, leaving 11 bases between them. The CDR3 coding sequence is TGCAGCGTTGAAGATCCCGAGACAACCTACGAGCAGTACTTC. Translation: CSVEDPETTYEQYF.